These T cell receptor beta chains were read from a single sample in a study of blood T cell repertoires in COVID-19. The method was immunoSEQ multiplex PCR; TCRdb's version includes in-frame clones alone and lacks a portion of them. The table records 110,000 or so clones, 85% of them present only once. The material sequenced was peripheral blood. The source is a man aged 50 or older with acute or convalescent COVID-19. The CDR3 runs from the conserved cysteine through the conserved F or W. A D gene is named only where the DNA matches it firmly. Only part of the rows carry a size: once, few, many, or a class if the clone is expanded.

len	abundance	d_gene	v_gene	j_gene	CDR3aa	CDR3nt
12	.	TRBD1	TRBV27	TRBJ1-4	CASSPQGKKLFF	TGTGCCAGCAGCCCACAGGGGAAAAAACTGTTTTTT
15	once	TRBD1	TRBV3-1/TRBV3-2	TRBJ1-1	CASSFPGTGITEAFF	TGTGCCAGCAGCTTTCCCGGGACAGGGATCACTGAAGCTTTCTTT
15	.	TRBD1	TRBV25-1	TRBJ1-2	CASSDVGDRGYGYTF	TGTGCCAGCAGTGATGTCGGGGACAGGGGCTATGGCTACACCTTC
16	.	.	TRBV5-1	TRBJ2-1	CASSWAVGTPQNEQFF	TGCGCCAGCAGCTGGGCGGTGGGGACTCCTCAGAATGAGCAGTTCTTC
16	.	TRBD1	TRBV9	TRBJ1-2	CASSGTQGARNYGYTF	TGTGCCAGCAGCGGAACTCAGGGGGCGCGGAACTATGGCTACACCTTC
14	.	.	TRBV3-1/TRBV3-2	TRBJ1-5	CASSRGGSNQPQHF	TGTGCCAGCAGCCGAGGAGGAAGCAATCAGCCCCAGCATTTT
12	few	.	TRBV2	TRBJ1-2	CASRDSLYGYTF	TGTGCCAGCAGGGACAGCCTTTATGGCTACACCTTC
11	.	.	TRBV6-5	TRBJ2-7	CATDRNYEQYF	TGTGCCACAGACAGGAACTACGAGCAGTACTTC
12	.	.	TRBV28	TRBJ1-5	CASTSRDQPQHF	TGTGCCAGCACCTCTCGCGATCAGCCCCAGCATTTT
17	.	.	TRBV11-2	TRBJ2-5	CASSNMAVLALQETQYF	TGTGCCAGCAGCAACATGGCTGTACTAGCCCTCCAAGAGACCCAGTACTTC
16	.	TRBD2	TRBV27	TRBJ2-3	CASSLNGAGGPDTQYF	TGTGCCAGCTCCTTGAATGGGGCGGGGGGTCCAGATACGCAGTATTTT
12	.	.	TRBV28	TRBJ1-1	CASSLQATEAFF	TGTGCCAGCAGTTTACAGGCGACTGAAGCTTTCTTT
13	.	.	TRBV7-6	TRBJ1-2	CASTGGGDYGYTF	TGTGCCAGCACCGGAGGGGGGGACTATGGCTACACCTTC
16	.	.	TRBV6-1	TRBJ1-5	CASSAEGGSGNQPQHF	TGTGCCAGCAGTGCCGAAGGGGGATCTGGCAATCAGCCCCAGCATTTT
14	once	.	TRBV5-1	TRBJ1-3	CASSPGNSGNTIYF	TGCGCCAGCAGCCCCGGGAACTCTGGAAACACCATATATTTT
14	once	.	TRBV5-1	TRBJ1-6	CATRRETYNSPLHF	TGCGCCACTCGGAGAGAGACCTATAATTCACCCCTCCACTTT
14	.	.	TRBV7-3	TRBJ1-2	CASSPGGENYGYTF	TGTGCCAGCAGCCCGGGCGGGGAGAACTATGGCTACACCTTC
14	.	.	TRBV14	TRBJ2-1	CASSQDISYNEQFF	TGTGCCAGCAGCCAAGATATATCCTACAATGAGCAGTTCTTC
15	.	TRBD1	TRBV30	TRBJ1-5	CAWSLGQGGRQPQHF	TGTGCCTGGAGCCTTGGACAGGGAGGCCGACAGCCCCAGCATTTT
17	.	.	TRBV19	TRBJ2-2	CASSSTGTQRNTGELFF	TGTGCCAGTAGCTCGACCGGGACTCAAAGGAACACCGGGGAGCTGTTTTTT
14	.	.	TRBV11-3	TRBJ2-6	CASRNRAGANVLTF	TGTGCCAGCAGGAATAGAGCTGGGGCCAACGTCCTGACTTTC
13	.	.	TRBV2	TRBJ1-5	CASSEDPGEPQHF	TGTGCCAGCAGTGAAGACCCAGGCGAGCCCCAGCATTTT
14	.	.	TRBV4-2	TRBJ2-3	CASSQDQGTDTQYF	TGTGCCAGCAGCCAAGACCAGGGGACAGATACGCAGTATTTT
13	.	.	TRBV10-3	TRBJ2-7	CAISESRSYEQYF	TGTGCCATCAGTGAGTCAAGAAGCTACGAGCAGTACTTC
17	.	.	TRBV10-3	TRBJ2-1	CAISERISTSSYNEQFF	TGTGCCATCAGTGAGCGGATTAGCACGAGCTCCTACAATGAGCAGTTCTTC
12	.	TRBD1	TRBV30	TRBJ1-1	CAWNVVQGVAFF	TGTGCCTGGAACGTCGTCCAGGGGGTAGCTTTCTTT
14	.	.	TRBV5-6	TRBJ2-2	CASSLGQNTGELFF	TGTGCCAGCAGCTTGGGGCAGAACACCGGGGAGCTGTTTTTT
15	.	.	TRBV11-3	TRBJ1-1	CASSLAQAMNTEAFF	TGTGCCAGCAGCTTAGCACAGGCAATGAACACTGAAGCTTTCTTT
16	.	TRBD1	TRBV5-1	TRBJ2-3	CASSSGQGGSTDTQYF	TGCGCCAGCAGCTCCGGACAGGGGGGGTCCACAGATACGCAGTATTTT
15	.	.	TRBV4-1	TRBJ1-4	CASSQLGREDEKLFF	TGCGCCAGCAGCCAACTCGGCAGGGAGGATGAAAAACTGTTTTTT
15	once	.	TRBV5-4	TRBJ2-5	CASSLRYGGSGTQYF	TGTGCCAGCAGCTTGCGTTACGGGGGATCAGGGACCCAGTACTTC
13	.	.	TRBV6-5	TRBJ2-7	CASSSRLDAEQYF	TGTGCCAGCAGTTCCCGACTAGATGCCGAGCAGTACTTC
16	.	TRBD2	TRBV5-8	TRBJ2-3	CASSQGLAGDGDTQYF	TGTGCCAGCAGCCAAGGACTAGCGGGAGACGGAGATACGCAGTATTTT
13	.	.	TRBV1	TRBJ2-1	CTSSRTLPNEQFF	TGCACCAGCAGCCGCACCCTACCAAATGAGCAGTTCTTC
14	.	TRBD1	TRBV10-3	TRBJ1-5	CAIRETGGNQPQHF	TGTGCCATCAGGGAGACAGGGGGGAATCAGCCCCAGCATTTT
14	.	.	TRBV2	TRBJ1-2	CASSAQAGYYGYTF	TGTGCCAGCAGTGCGCAGGCTGGGTACTATGGCTACACCTTC
13	.	TRBD1	TRBV2	TRBJ2-3	CARWDRDTDTQYF	TGTGCCAGATGGGACAGGGACACAGATACGCAGTATTTT
15	.	TRBD2	TRBV6-5	TRBJ2-3	CATRLAGGPTDTQYF	TGTGCCACCCGTCTAGCGGGGGGACCCACAGATACGCAGTATTTT
20	.	TRBD1	TRBV13	TRBJ1-5	CASSEASGDRGLNGNQPQHF	TGTGCCAGCAGCGAAGCCTCCGGGGACAGGGGGCTGAATGGCAATCAGCCCCAGCATTTT
16	.	TRBD1	TRBV3-1/TRBV3-2	TRBJ1-2	CASSPRQVTGNNGYTF	TGTGCCAGCAGCCCCCGCCAGGTGACAGGGAATAATGGCTACACCTTC
15	.	.	TRBV18	TRBJ2-7	CASRKEQGPTYEQYF	TGTGCCAGCCGAAAAGAACAGGGCCCCACCTACGAGCAGTACTTC
18	once	TRBD2	TRBV7-3	TRBJ2-6	CASSLGASGSSGANVLTF	TGTGCCAGCAGCTTAGGGGCTAGCGGGTCTTCTGGGGCCAACGTCCTGACTTTC
17	.	TRBD1	TRBV15	TRBJ1-4	CATSRGWTGENNEKLFF	TGTGCCACCAGCAGGGGATGGACAGGGGAAAATAATGAAAAACTGTTTTTT
11	.	.	TRBV11-3	TRBJ2-7	CASSQGHEQYF	TGTGCCAGCAGCCAGGGCCACGAGCAGTACTTC
15	once	TRBD1	TRBV7-6	TRBJ2-1	CASSLDRGVYNEQFF	TGTGCCAGCAGCTTAGACAGGGGTGTCTACAATGAGCAGTTCTTC